The 15 T cell receptor beta chains below all came from one sample that was sequenced in a study of early T cells in non-severe SARS-CoV-2 infection. TCRdb fed the 5' RACE reads into MiXCR, producing one record per CDR3 protein. The sample includes roughly 72,000 distinct CDR3 sequences, about an eighth of them seen just once. Sequenced material: whole blood, taken at baseline. These receptors came from an adult who was a healthcare worker with PCR-confirmed SARS-CoV-2 infection or an uninfected control (not recorded which).

This clonotype has just a few counts. The gene calls are TRBV7-9 and TRBJ1-1; 9 nucleotides match TRBD1. V shed 4 bases, J shed 6 bases, and the junction held 6 bases outside the gene matches. CDR3 size: 14 residues. CDR1 and CDR2 (germline): SEHNR, FQNEAQ (reference sequence). This chain's CDR3 is CASSSDRGGPEAFF. The DNA of the CDR3 is TGTGCCAGCAGCTCGGACAGGGGAGGCCCTGAAGCTTTCTTT.

This clonotype was picked up a small number of times. The CDR3 DNA sequence: TGCAGTGCTACGACCGGGGCTATCACAGATACGCAGTATTTT. This gives the protein CSATTGAITDTQYF. The chain combines TRBV20-1 with TRBJ2-3, with D tentatively TRBD1 or TRBD2 (5 bases each). The CDR3 extends over 14 amino acids. The germline V gene encodes CDR1 DFQATT and CDR2 SNEGSKA (reference sequence). Trimming removed 4 bases from V and 2 bases from J, with 13 bases in between.

This rearrangement joins TRBV14 to TRBJ2-4; the match to TRBD2 covers 7 bases. The germline V gene encodes CDR1 SGHDN and CDR2 FVKESK. Trimming at V came to 4 bases and at J to 1 base, leaving 7 bases not matched to a gene. The CDR3 spans 16 residues. The CDR3 coding sequence is TGTGCCAGCAGCCGCGCCTACGGGGGGGCCAAAAACATTCAGTACTTC. Translation gives CASSRAYGGAKNIQYF.

This clonotype was seen more than once but under ten times. The chain links TRBV7-9 to TRBJ2-4, with 9 bases matching TRBD1. The J segment lost 5 bases and the V segment lost 0 bases, leaving 2 bases of the junction unmatched. The CDR3 has 15 residues. Looked up from germline, CDR1 is SEHNR and CDR2 is FQNEAQ (reference sequence). Here the CDR3 DNA reads TGTGCCAGCAGCTTAGCTTGGGACAGGGAAAACATTCAGTACTTC. As protein: CASSLAWDRENIQYF. Drawing the rest from reference TRBV7-9 and TRBJ2-4, the complete variable domain is DTGVSQNPRHKITKRGQNVTFRCDPISEHNRLYWYRQTLGQGPEFLTYFQNEAQLEKSRLLSDRFSAERPKGSFSTLEIQRTEQGDSAMYLCASSLAWDRENIQYFGAGTRLSVL.

This chain uses TRBV7-9 with TRBJ2-7, with D uncertain. CDR1 and CDR2 from the germline V gene are SEHNR and FQNEAQ (reference sequence). Trimming pared 0 bases from V and 6 bases from J, leaving 6 bases between. CDR3 length: 12 amino acids. CDR3 DNA: TGTGCCAGCAGCTTAGCGTCAGTCGAGCAGTACTTC. Protein: CASSLASVEQYF.

This clonotype was counted between two and nine times. The chain uses TRBV6-5 and TRBJ2-1; D is tentatively TRBD1 or TRBD2 (6 bases each). The CDR3 is 17 residues long. Trimming removed 0 bases from V and 0 bases from J, with 12 bases in between. CDR1 is MNHEY, CDR2 SVGAGI, per germline. As DNA, the CDR3 is TGTGCCAGCAGTTACTCATGGAGGGGGACCTCCTACAATGAGCAGTTCTTC. This translates into CASSYSWRGTSYNEQFF.

This clonotype was found a few times. The J gene is TRBJ2-1, the V gene TRBV27, with D possibly being TRBD1 (5 bases). CDR3 length: 16 amino acids. Trimming left V 3 bases short and J 0 bases short, with 12 bases between. Germline V gives CDR1 MNHEY, CDR2 SMNVEV (reference sequence). CDR3 in DNA: TGTGCCAGCAGTTTCCTAGGGGCTAGCTCCTACAATGAGCAGTTCTTC. Translation: CASSFLGASSYNEQFF.

This clonotype was detected only a few times. J is TRBJ2-7 and V is TRBV11-2, with 8 bases identical to TRBD2. The CDR3 has 16 amino acids. The J segment lost 0 bases and the V segment lost 1 base, leaving 5 bases of the junction unmatched. Germline CDR1 reads SGHAT; CDR2 reads FQNNGV. CDR3 sequence (DNA): TGTGCCAGCAGCTTAGTTTCCCTAGCGGGCTCCTACGAGCAGTACTTC. This sequence encodes CASSLVSLAGSYEQYF.

This clonotype was detected many times. The J gene is TRBJ1-3, the V gene TRBV7-8; D is undetermined. The CDR3 length is 15 residues. Germline assignment: CDR1 SGHVS and CDR2 FQNEAQ. Trimming cost V 5 bases and J 7 bases, with 18 bases left between them. The CDR3 sequence: CASSPHQGPSNTIYF. CDR3 bases: TGTGCCAGCAGCCCCCACCAAGGTCCGAGTAACACCATATATTTT.

The chain has TRBV11-2 and TRBJ2-5, with 9 bases fitting TRBD1. Germline-derived CDR1 and CDR2 are SGHAT and FQNNGV. V trimming: 4 bases; J trimming: 2 bases; junction bases outside the gene matches: 5. The CDR3 runs to 15 residues. As DNA, the CDR3 is TGTGCCAGCAGCTCCGGGACAGGGAGTCAAGAGACCCAGTACTTC. Its protein product is CASSSGTGSQETQYF.

This clonotype was seen ten or more times. This chain links TRBV24-1 with TRBJ2-1, with 9 positions matching TRBD1. The V and J ends lost 4 bases and 1 base, in that order; junction bases with no gene match: 7. In germline, CDR1 is KGHDR, CDR2 SFDVKD. The CDR3 runs 17 residues. CDR3 loop: CATSEPRQGGSYNEQFF. The CDR3 region has the DNA TGTGCCACCAGTGAGCCCCGACAGGGGGGTTCCTACAATGAGCAGTTCTTC.

This clonotype was seen a few times. The chain has TRBV28 and TRBJ2-7; the match to TRBD2 covers 12 bases. The CDR3 is made up of 16 amino acids. Trimming took 5 bases from V and 2 from J; bases not matched to a gene: 7. The germline gives CDR1 MDHEN, CDR2 SYDVKM. The CDR3 is CASSPQLAGGTYEQYF. CDR3 sequence (DNA): TGTGCCAGCAGTCCGCAACTAGCGGGGGGAACCTACGAGCAGTACTTC.

This clonotype was picked up many times. The V and J genes are TRBV2 and TRBJ2-7; D tentatively reads TRBD1 or TRBD2 (5 bases each). Per germline, CDR1 SNHLY and CDR2 FYNNEI. The ends were cut back, 6 bases at V and 1 base at J, with 16 bases in the middle. CDR3 length: 15 amino acids. As DNA, the CDR3 is TGTGCCAGCAGAGCGGTACAGGACGATTCCTACGAGCAGTACTTC. Residues: CASRAVQDDSYEQYF.

Many counts were recorded for this clonotype. V and J are TRBV7-8 and TRBJ2-5; tentative D call: TRBD2 (6 bases). Germline V gives CDR1 SGHVS, CDR2 FQNEAQ. This CDR3 is 20 amino acids long. V shed 0 bases and J shed 0 bases, with 23 bases lying between them. CDR3 sequence (DNA): TGTGCCAGCAGCTTAGCGCGGGATGACTATCTGGTCGGGTACCAAGAGACCCAGTACTTC. It specifies CASSLARDDYLVGYQETQYF.

This clonotype has at least ten counts. The V call is TRBV20-1, the J call TRBJ2-5, with 7 bases lining up with TRBD2. The J segment lost 2 bases and the V segment lost 5 bases, leaving 5 bases of the junction unmatched. Per germline, CDR1 DFQATT and CDR2 SNEGSKA (reference sequence). The CDR3 is 13 residues long. The CDR3 coding sequence is TGCAGTGCTGATGGACTAGGTCAAGAGACCCAGTACTTC. This codes for CSADGLGQETQYF.